This is a list of T cell receptor beta chains from one sample in a study of OX40 agonist ivuxolimab in advanced cancers. Produced via immunoSEQ multiplex PCR; TCRdb's table is partial and in-frame only. The repertoire holds about 25,000 clones, with 80% to 90% as singletons. Sequenced material: CD4+ or CD8+ T cells sorted from blood, taken in a trial of the OX40 agonist ivuxolimab. The receptors here all came from an adult with an advanced solid tumor such as melanoma, head and neck, liver or kidney cancer. The CDR3 runs from the conserved cysteine through the conserved F or W. D genes are given only for firm matches. Clone size is shown for a subset of rows, as once, few, many or a class of expanded clone.

abundance | j_gene | d_gene | v_gene | CDR3aa | CDR3nt
NA | TRBJ1-2 | NA | TRBV6-5 | CASSYRGSNYGYTF | TGTGCCAGCAGTTATCGCGGATCTAACTATGGCTACACCTTC
NA | TRBJ1-1 | NA | TRBV27 | CASSFSGGVEAFF | TGTGCCAGCAGTTTTTCAGGTGGGGTTGAAGCTTTCTTT
few | TRBJ2-7 | TRBD2 | TRBV4-1 | CASSQEGSLAASLYEQYF | TGCGCCAGCAGCCAAGAGGGGAGCCTAGCGGCATCTTTATACGAGCAGTACTTC
NA | TRBJ1-2 | NA | TRBV29-1 | CSVEFGYYGYTF | TGCAGCGTTGAGTTCGGTTACTATGGCTACACCTTC
once | TRBJ2-2 | NA | TRBV27 | CASRGFTGELFF | TGTGCCAGCCGGGGATTCACCGGGGAGCTGTTTTTT
NA | TRBJ1-4 | NA | TRBV21-1 | CASSSMVEGHSNATNEKLFF | TGTGCCAGCAGCTCAATGGTGGAGGGACATTCAAATGCAACTAATGAAAAACTGTTTTTT
NA | TRBJ2-7 | NA | TRBV5-1 | CASSLGTGRPEQYF | TGCGCCAGCAGCTTGGGTACAGGCAGACCCGAGCAGTACTTC
NA | TRBJ2-1 | TRBD2 | TRBV10-1 | CASSEREAGGYNEQFF | TGCGCCAGCAGTGAAAGAGAAGCGGGAGGCTACAATGAGCAGTTCTTC
few | TRBJ1-5 | NA | TRBV19 | CASSISNQPQHF | TGTGCCAGTAGTATTAGCAATCAGCCCCAGCATTTT
NA | TRBJ2-1 | NA | TRBV10-1 | CASSSRDPRDNEQFF | TGCGCCAGCAGTTCCCGGGACCCCAGGGACAATGAGCAGTTCTTC
medium-sized | TRBJ1-5 | TRBD1 | TRBV19 | CASSPREGGGQPQHF | TGTGCCAGTAGTCCCCGGGAAGGGGGCGGTCAGCCCCAGCATTTT
once | TRBJ2-1 | TRBD1 | TRBV6-6 | CASSGTDSYNEQFF | TGTGCCAGCAGCGGGACAGACTCCTACAATGAGCAGTTCTTC
once | TRBJ2-7 | NA | TRBV4-1 | CASSQGSNEQYF | TGCGCCAGCAGCCAAGGATCGAACGAGCAGTACTTC
NA | TRBJ2-7 | NA | TRBV5-4 | CASSDTGSYEQYF | TGTGCCAGCAGCGACACGGGCTCCTACGAGCAGTACTTC
once | TRBJ1-5 | NA | TRBV27 | CASGSENQPQHF | TGTGCCAGCGGGTCGGAAAATCAGCCCCAGCATTTT
NA | TRBJ1-1 | NA | TRBV18 | CASSPVGNTEAFF | TGTGCCAGCTCCCCTGTTGGGAACACTGAAGCTTTCTTT
NA | TRBJ2-3 | NA | TRBV29-1 | CSVNGALTDTQYF | TGCAGCGTTAACGGGGCCCTCACAGATACGCAGTATTTT
NA | TRBJ2-7 | NA | TRBV4-1 | CASSQDRSGGQYF | TGCGCCAGCAGCCAAGATAGGTCGGGCGGGCAGTACTTC
NA | TRBJ2-7 | TRBD1 | TRBV11-2 | CASSLGTGELHEQYF | TGTGCCAGCAGCTTGGGGACAGGGGAACTCCACGAGCAGTACTTC
NA | TRBJ2-3 | NA | TRBV6-4 | CASSDEASTDTQYF | TGTGCCAGCAGTGACGAGGCGAGCACAGATACGCAGTATTTT
NA | TRBJ2-5 | TRBD2 | TRBV7-8 | CASSVVQASGGQETQYF | TGTGCCAGCAGCGTAGTACAGGCTAGCGGGGGCCAAGAGACCCAGTACTTC
NA | TRBJ2-7 | NA | TRBV6-1 | CASSDYEQYF | TGTGCCAGCAGTGACTACGAGCAGTACTTC
NA | TRBJ1-5 | NA | TRBV4-1 | CASSQGDSWGNQPQHF | TGCGCCAGCAGCCAAGGTGACAGTTGGGGGAATCAGCCCCAGCATTTT
NA | TRBJ2-7 | NA | TRBV27 | CASSLGQYYEQYF | TGTGCCAGCAGTTTAGGGCAGTACTACGAGCAGTACTTC
NA | TRBJ2-1 | TRBD1 | TRBV19 | CANAQGAINEQFF | TGTGCCAACGCACAGGGGGCGATAAATGAGCAGTTCTTC
NA | TRBJ2-3 | TRBD1 | TRBV19 | CASTPDRVADTQYF | TGTGCCAGTACCCCCGACAGGGTAGCAGATACGCAGTATTTT
NA | TRBJ2-7 | NA | TRBV14 | CASSQGLGHSWEQYF | TGTGCCAGCAGCCAAGGCCTAGGACACTCTTGGGAGCAGTACTTC
NA | TRBJ2-7 | NA | TRBV21-1 | CASVEGTFTYEQYF | TGTGCCAGCGTAGAGGGGACCTTTACCTACGAGCAGTACTTC
medium-sized | TRBJ2-1 | TRBD1 | TRBV10-3 | CAISEGTVEQFF | TGTGCCATCAGTGAGGGGACAGTTGAGCAGTTCTTC
NA | TRBJ2-7 | TRBD2 | TRBV19 | CASSISGRAYEQYF | TGTGCCAGTAGTATAAGCGGGAGGGCCTACGAGCAGTACTTC
NA | TRBJ2-1 | TRBD1 | TRBV4-2 | CASSQEGRPGGTYNEQFF | TGTGCCAGCAGCCAAGAGGGACGGCCAGGGGGCACCTACAATGAGCAGTTCTTC
NA | TRBJ2-2 | NA | TRBV27 | CASSFQNTGELFF | TGTGCCAGCAGTTTCCAGAACACCGGGGAGCTGTTTTTT
NA | TRBJ2-7 | NA | TRBV5-8 | CASPNPRKAHSPYEQYF | TGTGCCAGCCCGAATCCCCGCAAAGCGCACTCCCCCTACGAGCAGTACTTC
NA | TRBJ1-1 | NA | TRBV14 | CASSPRRTEAFF | TGTGCCAGCAGCCCAAGGCGCACTGAAGCTTTCTTT
few | TRBJ2-7 | NA | TRBV7-9 | CASSLVVREQYF | TGTGCCAGCAGCTTAGTGGTCAGGGAGCAGTACTTC
NA | TRBJ2-7 | NA | TRBV19 | CASSRASNYEQYF | TGTGCCAGTAGTAGGGCTTCCAACTACGAGCAGTACTTC
NA | TRBJ1-5 | NA | TRBV5-6 | CASSLARGTRGNQPQHF | TGTGCCAGCAGCTTGGCGAGGGGGACCCGGGGCAATCAGCCCCAGCATTTT